Reported below is one T cell receptor beta chain. Antigen unknown. The data belong to a study of Ad26.COV2.S vaccination and SARS-CoV-2 variants. Study-level findings and limits: Whether participants received vaccine or placebo, their non-spike TCR breadth was similar. Participants in the vaccine arm had higher spike-specific TCR breadth; placebo recipients had lower. Possible underestimation of total T cell responses by the TCR breadth and depth analyses was noted. Post-vaccination spike-specific CD8+ and CD4+ T cell responses reportedly had substantial breadth.

Here immunoSEQ multiplex PCR was the method, and the copy in TCRdb shows in-frame clones only, minus some. This sample has about 98,000 clones, with less than 85% found just once. In germline, CDR1 is SGHAT, CDR2 FQNNGV. The V end lost 5 bases, the J end lost 3 bases, and 7 bases lay between the germline ends. CDR3 length equals 12 residues. The J gene is TRBJ1-2, the V gene TRBV11-2; D remains ambiguous. The source of this sequence is a human donor who had recovered from COVID-19. The sequences come from peripheral blood, collected after recovery from COVID-19. The CDR3 protein is CASSRRDYGYTF. CDR3 bases: TGTGCCAGCAGCCGCCGAGACTATGGCTACACCTTC.